This T cell receptor beta chain was identified in a study of blood T cells in healthy people across ages (dated by TCRdb to between 2015 and 2017). About the study as a whole: In model experiments, template switching captured about one uniquely barcoded TCR beta cDNA molecule for every two T cells. The study measured age-related changes in TCR beta repertoire diversity using deep sequencing normalized with unique cDNA molecular identifiers. Donors of different ages were randomly distributed across sequencing lanes to avoid experimental bias. Donors were grouped into four age groups: young (average 16 years), middle-aged (39), aged (about 60) and long-lived (approximately 75). Two additional independent replicas of 1 million unique cDNA reads from the same blood draw were analyzed for two donors (one aged 18 to 29 and one aged 80 or older). General study outcomes and caveats: Bulk unsorted PBMC profiling prevented conclusive comparison of naive and antigen-experienced compartments. Compared with the aged group, the long-lived group had more naive CD4+ T cells, fewer expanded clones and increased TCR diversity, suggesting age selection. Total diversity estimates from one million sequenced T cells were considered lower bounds and underestimates. Because donor CMV infection status was unknown, age-related changes in expanded clonotypes were potentially confounded. A strong correlation was found between observed TCR beta diversity and the percentage of naive T cells measured by flow cytometry. Observed TCR beta diversity per million T cells fell roughly linearly with age, and a significant reduction was already apparent by age approximately 40.

V ends up 4 bases short and J 8 bases short, with an unmatched junction base count of 6. The germline V gene supplies CDR1 SGHDT and CDR2 YYEEEE. From the cysteine up to the phenylalanine, the CDR3 has a length of 13 residues. Just the 39-base CDR3 DNA is kept, in frame starting at base 1. Of note for this clonotype: There is no known antigen for this receptor. Base quality data are lacking; no much larger clone is found one base away.

The donors were 40 or so Caucasian individuals from Russia, aged roughly 6 to 100 years, who were systemically healthy. About 10 milliliters of peripheral blood were collected from each donor into EDTA-treated Vacutainer tubes. Ficoll-Paque density-gradient centrifugation was used to isolate PBMCs, with at least 7 million per sample. Trizol reagent was used to extract total RNA from the PBMCs, yielding at least 6 micrograms per sample. Naive CD45RAhigh/CD27high T cell percentages were measured by flow cytometry on a PBMC aliquot from every donor. Receptor libraries were prepared by 5' RACE. This sample was sequenced with an Illumina HiSeq 2500. A second 7 to 11 cycle PCR used a sample-barcoded 5' primer and a J-beta primer mix. Each TCR beta cDNA molecule received a unique molecular identifier from a template-switch 5' adaptor carrying 12 random nucleotides. Each sample yielded at least 3 million CDR3-containing paired-end reads. The Mint cDNA synthesis kit, primed by a TRBC-specific oligonucleotide, was used to synthesize first-strand cDNA from all RNA. Following uracil-DNA glycosylase treatment, all cDNA underwent a first 18-cycle PCR with the universal primers M1SS and BC2_uni_R. The authors' analysis ran thus. For normalization, 1 million high-quality reads were randomly selected from each sample, with every read carrying a distinct molecular identifier. Reads with shared molecular identifiers were discarded instead of being binned into consensus sequences. MiTCR, set to a Q25 quality threshold and the strictest error-elimination algorithm, was used for CDR3 identification, clonotype clustering and error correction. Lower-bound total TCR beta diversity was estimated with a nonparametric unseen species model using Euler transformation. TCRdb reran the public reads through fastp at Q25 and MiXCR, keeping productive beta chains. Each record represents a unique CDR3 protein, reported with the most common genes and DNA among its rows. It is TCRdb's table, rather than the study itself, that gives the V and J calls and clone size. Across this sample there are around 1.5 million distinct CDR3 sequences, with 45% to 70% seen only once. Under 8.5% of the sample is in the top ten clones.

The receptor was derived from a man aged 18 to 29 in good health. Sequenced sample: blood. The chain is encoded by TRBV5-6 joined to TRBJ2-1, with 7 central nucleotides matching TRBD1. The CDR3 is CASSGDSIYEQFF. The bases read TGTGCCAGCAGCGGGGACAGTATATATGAGCAGTTCTTC. Extended through the reference TRBV5-6 and TRBJ2-1 proteins, this CDR3 yields the full variable domain: DAGVTQSPTHLIKTRGQQVTLRCSPKSGHDTVSWYQQALGQGPQFIFQYYEEEERQRGNFPDRFSGHQFPNYSSELNVNALLLGDSALYLCASSGDSIYEQFFGPGTRLTVL.